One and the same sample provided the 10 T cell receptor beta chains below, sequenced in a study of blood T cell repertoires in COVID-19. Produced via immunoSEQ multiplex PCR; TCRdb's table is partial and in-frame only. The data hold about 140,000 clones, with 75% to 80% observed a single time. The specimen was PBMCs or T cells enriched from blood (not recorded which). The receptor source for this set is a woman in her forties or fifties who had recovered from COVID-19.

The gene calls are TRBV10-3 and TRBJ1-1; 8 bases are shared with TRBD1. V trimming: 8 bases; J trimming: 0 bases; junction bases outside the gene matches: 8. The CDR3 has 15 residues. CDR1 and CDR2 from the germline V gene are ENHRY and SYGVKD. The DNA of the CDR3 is TGTGCCATCGGATTTCAGGGGGCTGTGAACACTGAAGCTTTCTTT. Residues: CAIGFQGAVNTEAFF.

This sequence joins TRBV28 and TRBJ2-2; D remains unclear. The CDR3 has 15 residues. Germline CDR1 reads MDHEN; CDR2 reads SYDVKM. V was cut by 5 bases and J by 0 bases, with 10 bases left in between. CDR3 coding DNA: TGTGCCAGCAGTCCCCCGACTCCGAACACCGGGGAGCTGTTTTTT. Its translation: CASSPPTPNTGELFF.

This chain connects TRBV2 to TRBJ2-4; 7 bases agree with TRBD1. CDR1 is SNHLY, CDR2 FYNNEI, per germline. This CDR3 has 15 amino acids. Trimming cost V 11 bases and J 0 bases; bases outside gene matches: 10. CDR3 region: CASRDRILAKNIQYF. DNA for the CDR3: TGTGCCTCCCGGGACAGAATCTTAGCCAAAAACATTCAGTACTTC.

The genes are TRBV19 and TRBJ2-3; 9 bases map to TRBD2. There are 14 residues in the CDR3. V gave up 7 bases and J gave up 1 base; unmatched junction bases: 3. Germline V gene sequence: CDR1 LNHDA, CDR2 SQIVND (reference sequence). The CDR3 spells CASKRLAGTDTQYF. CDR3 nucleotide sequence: TGTGCCAGTAAGAGACTAGCGGGCACAGATACGCAGTATTTT.

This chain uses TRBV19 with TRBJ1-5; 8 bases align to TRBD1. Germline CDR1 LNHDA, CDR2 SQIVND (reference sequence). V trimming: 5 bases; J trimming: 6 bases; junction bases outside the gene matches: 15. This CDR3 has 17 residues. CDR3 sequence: CASSLWGRGHGSQPQHF. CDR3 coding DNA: TGTGCCAGTAGTCTTTGGGGCAGGGGGCATGGAAGTCAGCCCCAGCATTTT.

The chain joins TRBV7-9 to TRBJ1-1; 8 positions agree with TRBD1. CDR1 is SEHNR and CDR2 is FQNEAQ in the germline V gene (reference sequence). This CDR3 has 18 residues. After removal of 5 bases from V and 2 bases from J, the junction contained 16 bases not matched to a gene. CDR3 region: CASSPRSGGSRPNTEAFF. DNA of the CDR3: TGTGCCAGCAGCCCGAGATCAGGGGGCTCACGACCTAACACTGAAGCTTTCTTT.

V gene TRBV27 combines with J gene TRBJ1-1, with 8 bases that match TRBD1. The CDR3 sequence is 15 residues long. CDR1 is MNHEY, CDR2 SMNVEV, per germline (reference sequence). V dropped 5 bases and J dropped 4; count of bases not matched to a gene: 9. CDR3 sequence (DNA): TGTGCCAGCAGTATTAGACTAACAGGGGGCACTGAAGCTTTCTTT. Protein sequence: CASSIRLTGGTEAFF.

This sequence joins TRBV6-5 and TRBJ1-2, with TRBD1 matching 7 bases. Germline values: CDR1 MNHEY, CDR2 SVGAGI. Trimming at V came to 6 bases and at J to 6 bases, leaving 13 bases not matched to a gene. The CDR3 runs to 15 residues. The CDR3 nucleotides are TGTGCCAGCAGGCCCCAGGGGGAAGGGTTCAATGGCTACACCTTC. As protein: CASRPQGEGFNGYTF.

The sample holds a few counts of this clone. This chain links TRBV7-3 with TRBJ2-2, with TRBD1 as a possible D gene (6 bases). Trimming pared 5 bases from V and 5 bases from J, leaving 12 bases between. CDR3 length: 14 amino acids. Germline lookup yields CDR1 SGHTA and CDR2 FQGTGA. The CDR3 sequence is CASSQNTGTGELFF. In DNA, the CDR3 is TGTGCCAGCAGCCAGAACACAGGGACCGGGGAGCTGTTTTTT.

The CDR3: CASTLSGADGYTF. CDR3 DNA sequence: TGTGCCAGCACCCTCTCAGGGGCGGATGGCTACACCTTC. The rearrangement uses TRBV7-9 and TRBJ1-2; possible D gene TRBD1, 6 bases. The CDR3 is 13 amino acids. CDR1 is SEHNR and CDR2 is FQNEAQ in the germline V gene (reference sequence). With 7 bases removed from V and 6 bases from J, the gap between germline ends came to 15 bases.